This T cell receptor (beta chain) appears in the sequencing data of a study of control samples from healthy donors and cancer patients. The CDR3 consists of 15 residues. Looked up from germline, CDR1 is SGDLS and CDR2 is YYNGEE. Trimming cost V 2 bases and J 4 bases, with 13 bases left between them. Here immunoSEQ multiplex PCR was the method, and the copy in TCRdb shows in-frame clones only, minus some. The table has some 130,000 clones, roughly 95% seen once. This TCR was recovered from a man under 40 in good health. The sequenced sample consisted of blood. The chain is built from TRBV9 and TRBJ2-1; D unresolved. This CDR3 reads CASSVFPSSYNEQFF. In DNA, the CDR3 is TGTGCCAGCAGCGTCTTCCCGTCTAGTTACAATGAGCAGTTCTTC.